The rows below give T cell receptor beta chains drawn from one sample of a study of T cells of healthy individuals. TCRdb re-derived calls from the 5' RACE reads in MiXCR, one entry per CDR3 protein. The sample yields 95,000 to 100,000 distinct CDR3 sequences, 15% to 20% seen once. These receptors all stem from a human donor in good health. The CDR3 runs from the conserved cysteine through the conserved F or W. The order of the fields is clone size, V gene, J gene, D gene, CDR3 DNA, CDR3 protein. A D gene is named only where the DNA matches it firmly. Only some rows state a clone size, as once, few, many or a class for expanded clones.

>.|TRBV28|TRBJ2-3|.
TGTGCCAGCAGTGATGGAAACACAGATACGCAGTATTTT
CASSDGNTDTQYF
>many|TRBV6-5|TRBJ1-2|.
TGTGCCAGCCGGCCGGGGGGGGCGAAGAGCTATGGCTACACCTTC
CASRPGGAKSYGYTF
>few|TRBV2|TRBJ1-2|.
TGTGCCAGCAGTGAAGAGACTAACTATGGCTACACCTTC
CASSEETNYGYTF
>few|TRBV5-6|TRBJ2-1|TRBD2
TGTGCCAGCAGCTTGTCTCGGGGGGGGTCTACTTACAATGAGCAGTTCTTC
CASSLSRGGSTYNEQFF
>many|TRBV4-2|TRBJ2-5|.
TGTGCCAGCAGCCAAGCTCGTTCCAGCGGGCTAACACAAGAGACCCAGTACTTC
CASSQARSSGLTQETQYF
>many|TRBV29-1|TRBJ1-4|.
TGCAGCGTTCAGGGCCTGAATGAAAAACTGTTTTTT
CSVQGLNEKLFF
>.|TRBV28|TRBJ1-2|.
TGTGCCACCGCTGGGCTCCCCGGGACCAACTATGGCTACACCTTC
CATAGLPGTNYGYTF
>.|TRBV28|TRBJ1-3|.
TGTGCCAGCAGTTCTCCCGCAGACAACGACTCTGGAAACACCATATATTTT
CASSSPADNDSGNTIYF
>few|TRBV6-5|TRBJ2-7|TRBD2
TGTGCCAGCAGTTACCGGCGAGGGGAGGGCTCCTACGAGCAGTACTTC
CASSYRRGEGSYEQYF
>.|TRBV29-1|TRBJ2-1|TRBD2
TGCAGCGCCGGGACTAGCACCGATGAGCAGTTCTTC
CSAGTSTDEQFF
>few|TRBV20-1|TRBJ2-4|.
TGCAGTGCTAGAATGGGCAGTCTAGCCAAAAACATTCAGTACTTC
CSARMGSLAKNIQYF
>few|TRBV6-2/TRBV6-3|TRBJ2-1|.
TGTGCCAGCAACCTGGGGGGACCTTACAATGAGCAGTTCTTC
CASNLGGPYNEQFF
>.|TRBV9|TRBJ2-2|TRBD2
TGTGCCAGCAGCGTAGAGGGAGGTAGCGGGGGAGCCAACACCGGGGAGCTGTTTTTT
CASSVEGGSGGANTGELFF